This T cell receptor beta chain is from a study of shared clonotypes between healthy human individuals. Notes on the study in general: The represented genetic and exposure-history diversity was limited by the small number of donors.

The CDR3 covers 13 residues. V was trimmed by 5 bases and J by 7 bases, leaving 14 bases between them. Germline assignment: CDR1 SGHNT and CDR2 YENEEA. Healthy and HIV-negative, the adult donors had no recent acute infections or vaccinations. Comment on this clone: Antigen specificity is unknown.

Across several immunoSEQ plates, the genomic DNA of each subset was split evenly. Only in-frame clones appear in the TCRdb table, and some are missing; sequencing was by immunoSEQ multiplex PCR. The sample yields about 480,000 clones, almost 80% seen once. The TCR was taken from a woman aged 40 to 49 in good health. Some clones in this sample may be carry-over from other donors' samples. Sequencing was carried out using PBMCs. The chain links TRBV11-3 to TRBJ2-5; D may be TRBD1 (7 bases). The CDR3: CASSPRQGGTQYF. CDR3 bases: TGTGCCAGCAGCCCTCGACAGGGAGGGACCCAGTACTTC.